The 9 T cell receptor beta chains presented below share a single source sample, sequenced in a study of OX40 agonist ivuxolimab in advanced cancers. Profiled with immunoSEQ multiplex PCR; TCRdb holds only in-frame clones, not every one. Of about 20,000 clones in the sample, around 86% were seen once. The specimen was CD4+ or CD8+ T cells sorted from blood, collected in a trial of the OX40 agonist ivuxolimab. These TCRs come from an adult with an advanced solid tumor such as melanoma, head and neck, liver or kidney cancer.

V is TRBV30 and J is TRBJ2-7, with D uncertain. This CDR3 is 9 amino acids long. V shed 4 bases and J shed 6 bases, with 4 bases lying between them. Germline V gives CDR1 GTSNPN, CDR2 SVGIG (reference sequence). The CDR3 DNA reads TGTGCCTGGATTGGCGAGCAGTACTTC. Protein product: CAWIGEQYF.

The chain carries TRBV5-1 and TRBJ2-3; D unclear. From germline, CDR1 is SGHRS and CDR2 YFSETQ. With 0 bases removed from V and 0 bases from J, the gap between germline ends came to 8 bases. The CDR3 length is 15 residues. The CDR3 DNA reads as TGCGCCAGCAGCTTGGAAGGGTATAGCACAGATACGCAGTATTTT. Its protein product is CASSLEGYSTDTQYF.

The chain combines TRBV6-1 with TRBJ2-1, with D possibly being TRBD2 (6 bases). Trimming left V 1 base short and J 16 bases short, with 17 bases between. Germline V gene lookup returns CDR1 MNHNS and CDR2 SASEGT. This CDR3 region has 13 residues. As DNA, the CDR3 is TGTGCCAGCAGTGAAGTAGGGGAGGACCCGCCCTTCTTC. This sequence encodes CASSEVGEDPPFF.

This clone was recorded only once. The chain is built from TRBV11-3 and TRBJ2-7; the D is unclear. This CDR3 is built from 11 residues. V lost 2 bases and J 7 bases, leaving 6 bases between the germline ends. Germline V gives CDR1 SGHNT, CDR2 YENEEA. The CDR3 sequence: CASSLSQEQYF. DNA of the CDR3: TGTGCCAGCAGCTTATCCCAAGAGCAGTACTTC.

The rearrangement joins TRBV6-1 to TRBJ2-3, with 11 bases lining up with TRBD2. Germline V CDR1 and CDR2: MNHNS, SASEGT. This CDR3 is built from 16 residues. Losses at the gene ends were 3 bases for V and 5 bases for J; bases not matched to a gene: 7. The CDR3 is CASSDLTSGAGDTQYF. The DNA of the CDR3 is TGTGCCAGCAGTGACCTGACTAGCGGGGCGGGAGATACGCAGTATTTT.

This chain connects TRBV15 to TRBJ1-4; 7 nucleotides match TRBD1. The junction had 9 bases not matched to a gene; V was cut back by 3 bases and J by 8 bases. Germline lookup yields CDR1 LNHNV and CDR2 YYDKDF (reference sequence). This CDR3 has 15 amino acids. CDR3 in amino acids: CATSRADRVEEKLFF. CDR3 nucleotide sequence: TGTGCCACCAGCAGGGCTGACAGGGTGGAGGAAAAACTGTTTTTT.

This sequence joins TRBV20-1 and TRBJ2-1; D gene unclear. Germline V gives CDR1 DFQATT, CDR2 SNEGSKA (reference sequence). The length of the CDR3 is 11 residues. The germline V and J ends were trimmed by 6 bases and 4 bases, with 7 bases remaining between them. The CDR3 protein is CSADKYNEQFF. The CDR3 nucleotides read TGCAGTGCCGACAAGTACAATGAGCAGTTCTTC.

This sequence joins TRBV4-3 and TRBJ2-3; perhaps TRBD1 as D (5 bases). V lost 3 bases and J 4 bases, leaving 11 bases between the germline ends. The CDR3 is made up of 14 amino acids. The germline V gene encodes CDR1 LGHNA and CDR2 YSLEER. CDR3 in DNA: TGCGCCAGCAGCCATAACACAGGTCCAGATACGCAGTATTTT. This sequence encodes CASSHNTGPDTQYF.

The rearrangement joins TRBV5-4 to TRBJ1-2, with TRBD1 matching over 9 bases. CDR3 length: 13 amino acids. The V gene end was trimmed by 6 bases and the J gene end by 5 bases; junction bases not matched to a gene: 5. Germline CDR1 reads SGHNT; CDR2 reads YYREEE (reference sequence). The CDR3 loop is CASTLDRGYGYTF. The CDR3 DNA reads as TGTGCCAGCACCCTAGACAGGGGGTATGGCTACACCTTC.